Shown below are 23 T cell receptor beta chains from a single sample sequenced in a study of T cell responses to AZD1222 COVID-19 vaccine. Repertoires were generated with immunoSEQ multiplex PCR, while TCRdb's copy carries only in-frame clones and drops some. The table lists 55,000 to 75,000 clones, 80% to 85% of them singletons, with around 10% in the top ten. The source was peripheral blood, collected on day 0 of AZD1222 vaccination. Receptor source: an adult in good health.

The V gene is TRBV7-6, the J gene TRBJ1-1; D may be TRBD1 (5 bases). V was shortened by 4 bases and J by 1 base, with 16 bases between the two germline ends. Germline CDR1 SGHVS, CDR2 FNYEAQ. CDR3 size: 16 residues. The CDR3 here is CASSSTWGRRNTEAFF. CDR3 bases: TGTGCCAGCAGCTCCACCTGGGGCAGGCGGAACACTGAAGCTTTCTTT. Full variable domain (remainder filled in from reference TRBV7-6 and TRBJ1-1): GAGVSQSPRYKVTKRGQDVALRCDPISGHVSLYWYRQALGQGPEFLTYFNYEAQQDKSGLPNDRFSAERPEGSISTLTIQRTEQRDSAMYRCASSSTWGRRNTEAFFGQGTRLTVV.

The CDR3 DNA reads TGTGCCAGCAGGTCGACAGGGCTCGGTGGCTACACCTTC. Translated: CASRSTGLGGYTF. The chain is built from TRBV27 and TRBJ1-2; 7 nucleotides align to TRBD1. Germline V gene data show CDR1 as MNHEY and CDR2 as SMNVEV (reference sequence). The CDR3 contains 13 residues. J was trimmed by 7 bases and V by 6 bases; bases with no gene match: 8.

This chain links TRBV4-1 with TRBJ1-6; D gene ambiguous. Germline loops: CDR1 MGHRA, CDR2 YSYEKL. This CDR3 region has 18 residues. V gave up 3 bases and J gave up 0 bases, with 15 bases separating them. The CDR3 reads CASSHGQPPGSYNSPLHF. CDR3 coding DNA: TGCGCCAGCAGCCATGGGCAACCCCCCGGCTCCTATAATTCACCCCTCCACTTT.

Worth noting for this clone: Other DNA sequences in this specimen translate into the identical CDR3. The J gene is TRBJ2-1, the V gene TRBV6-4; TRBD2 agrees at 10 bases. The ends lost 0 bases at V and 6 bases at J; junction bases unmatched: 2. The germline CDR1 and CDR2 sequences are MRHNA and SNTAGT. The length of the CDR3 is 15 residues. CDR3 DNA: TGTGCCAGCAGTGACTCGAGCGGGGGGGCCAATGAGCAGTTCTTC. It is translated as CASSDSSGGANEQFF.

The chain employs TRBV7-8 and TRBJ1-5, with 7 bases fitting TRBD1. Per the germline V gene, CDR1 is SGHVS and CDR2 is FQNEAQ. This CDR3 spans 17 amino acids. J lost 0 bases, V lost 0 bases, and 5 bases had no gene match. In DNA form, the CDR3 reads TGTGCCAGCAGCTTAGCCGGGACAGCTTATAGCAATCAGCCCCAGCATTTT. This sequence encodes CASSLAGTAYSNQPQHF.

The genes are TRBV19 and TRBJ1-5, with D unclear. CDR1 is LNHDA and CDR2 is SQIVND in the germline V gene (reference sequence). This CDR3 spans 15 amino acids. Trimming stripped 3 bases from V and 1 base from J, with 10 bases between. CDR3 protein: CASSIVWQSNQPQHF. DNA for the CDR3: TGTGCCAGTAGTATTGTGTGGCAGAGCAATCAGCCCCAGCATTTT.

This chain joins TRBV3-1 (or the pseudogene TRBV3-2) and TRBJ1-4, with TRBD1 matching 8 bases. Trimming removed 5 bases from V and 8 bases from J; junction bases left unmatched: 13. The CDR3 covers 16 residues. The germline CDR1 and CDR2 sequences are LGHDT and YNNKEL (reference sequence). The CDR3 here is CASSTRTGRLEEKLFF. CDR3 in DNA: TGTGCCAGCAGCACCCGGACAGGGCGCCTCGAAGAAAAACTGTTTTTT.

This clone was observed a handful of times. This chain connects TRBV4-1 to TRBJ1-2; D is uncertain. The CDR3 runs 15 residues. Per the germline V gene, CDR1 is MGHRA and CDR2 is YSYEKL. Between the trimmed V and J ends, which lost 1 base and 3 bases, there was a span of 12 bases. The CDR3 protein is CASSQGNRGDYGYTF. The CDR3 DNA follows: TGCGCCAGCAGCCAAGGGAACAGAGGAGACTATGGCTACACCTTC.

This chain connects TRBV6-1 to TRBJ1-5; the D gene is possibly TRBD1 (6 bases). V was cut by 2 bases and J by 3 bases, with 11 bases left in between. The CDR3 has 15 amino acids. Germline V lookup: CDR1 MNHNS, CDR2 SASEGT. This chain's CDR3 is CASSELWGANQPQHF. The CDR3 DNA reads TGTGCCAGCAGTGAATTGTGGGGGGCCAATCAGCCCCAGCATTTT.

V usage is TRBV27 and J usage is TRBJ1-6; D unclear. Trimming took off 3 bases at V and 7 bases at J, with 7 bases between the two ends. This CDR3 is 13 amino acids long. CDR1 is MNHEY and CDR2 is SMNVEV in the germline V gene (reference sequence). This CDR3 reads CASSLDGNSPLHF. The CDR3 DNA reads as TGTGCCAGCAGTTTGGACGGGAATTCACCCCTCCACTTT.

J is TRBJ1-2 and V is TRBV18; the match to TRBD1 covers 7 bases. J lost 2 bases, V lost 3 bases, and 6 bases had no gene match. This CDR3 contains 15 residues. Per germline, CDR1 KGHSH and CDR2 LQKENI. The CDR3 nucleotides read TGTGCCAGCTCACCCGTTGGGGACAGCAACTATGGCTACACCTTC. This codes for CASSPVGDSNYGYTF.

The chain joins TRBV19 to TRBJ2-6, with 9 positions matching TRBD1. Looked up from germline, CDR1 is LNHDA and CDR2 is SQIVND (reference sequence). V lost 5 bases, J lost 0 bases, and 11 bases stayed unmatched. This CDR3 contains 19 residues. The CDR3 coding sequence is TGTGCCAGTAGTTCTGTTCCGGGACAGGGAATCTCTGGGGCCAACGTCCTGACTTTC. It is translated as CASSSVPGQGISGANVLTF.

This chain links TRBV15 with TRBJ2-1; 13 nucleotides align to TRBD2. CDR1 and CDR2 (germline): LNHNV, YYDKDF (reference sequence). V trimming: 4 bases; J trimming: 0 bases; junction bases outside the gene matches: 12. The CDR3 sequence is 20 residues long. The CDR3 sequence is CATSTAEPGLAGSSYNEQFF. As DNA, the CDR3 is TGTGCCACCAGCACCGCTGAACCGGGACTAGCGGGAAGCTCCTACAATGAGCAGTTCTTC.

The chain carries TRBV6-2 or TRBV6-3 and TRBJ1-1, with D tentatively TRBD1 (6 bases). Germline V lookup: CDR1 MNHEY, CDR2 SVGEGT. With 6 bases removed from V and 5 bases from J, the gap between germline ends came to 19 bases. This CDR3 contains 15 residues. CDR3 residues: CASSETGGLWTEAFF. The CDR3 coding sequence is TGTGCCAGCAGCGAAACCGGGGGGCTCTGGACTGAAGCTTTCTTT.

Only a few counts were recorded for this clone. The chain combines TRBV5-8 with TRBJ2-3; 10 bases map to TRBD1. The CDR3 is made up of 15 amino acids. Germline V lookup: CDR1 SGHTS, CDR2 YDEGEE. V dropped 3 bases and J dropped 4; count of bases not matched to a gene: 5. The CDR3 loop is CASSSDRGRADTQYF. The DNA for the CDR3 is TGTGCCAGCAGCTCCGACAGGGGGCGGGCAGATACGCAGTATTTT.

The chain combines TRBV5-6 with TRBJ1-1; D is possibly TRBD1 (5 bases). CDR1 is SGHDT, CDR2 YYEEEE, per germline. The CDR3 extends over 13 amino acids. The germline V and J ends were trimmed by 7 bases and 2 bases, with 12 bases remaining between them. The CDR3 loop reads CASGHGTNTEAFF. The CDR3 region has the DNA TGTGCCAGCGGACATGGGACTAACACTGAAGCTTTCTTT.

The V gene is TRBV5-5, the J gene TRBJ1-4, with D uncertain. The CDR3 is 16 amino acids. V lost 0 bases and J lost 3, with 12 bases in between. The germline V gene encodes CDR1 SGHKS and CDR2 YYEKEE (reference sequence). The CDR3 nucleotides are TGTGCCAGCAGCTTGGATGGAATTTGGGCTAATGAAAAACTGTTTTTT. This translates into CASSLDGIWANEKLFF.

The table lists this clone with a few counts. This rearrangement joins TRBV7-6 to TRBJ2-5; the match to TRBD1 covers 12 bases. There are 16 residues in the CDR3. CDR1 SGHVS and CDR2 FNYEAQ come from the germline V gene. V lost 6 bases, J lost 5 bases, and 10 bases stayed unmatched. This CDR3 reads CASSPSGTGGLETQYF. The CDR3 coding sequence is TGTGCCAGCAGTCCTTCCGGGACAGGGGGCCTTGAGACCCAGTACTTC.

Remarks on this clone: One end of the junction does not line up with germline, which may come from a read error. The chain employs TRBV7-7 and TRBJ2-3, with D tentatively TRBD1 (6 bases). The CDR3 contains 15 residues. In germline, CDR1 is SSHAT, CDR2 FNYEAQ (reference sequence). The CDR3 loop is CASSLGVGATDTQYF. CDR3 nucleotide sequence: TGTGCTAGCAGCTTGGGTGTGGGGGCGACAGATACGCAGTATTTT.

CDR3 DNA sequence: TGTGCCAGCAGTTACTCGGGACAGGGTTATCAGCCCCAGCATTTT. Translated: CASSYSGQGYQPQHF. The chain carries TRBV6-5 and TRBJ1-5; 9 bases align to TRBD1. Germline-derived CDR1 and CDR2 are MNHEY and SVGAGI. Trimming cost V 0 bases and J 5 bases; bases outside gene matches: 2. CDR3 length: 15 amino acids.

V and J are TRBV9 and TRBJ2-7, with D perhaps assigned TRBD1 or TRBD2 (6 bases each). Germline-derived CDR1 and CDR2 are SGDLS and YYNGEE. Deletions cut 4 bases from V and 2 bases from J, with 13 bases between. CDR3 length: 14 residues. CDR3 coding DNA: TGTGCCAGCAGCCCCGGGGGCAGGCCCTACGAGCAGTACTTC. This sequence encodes CASSPGGRPYEQYF. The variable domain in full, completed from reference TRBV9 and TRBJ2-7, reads DSGVTQTPKHLITATGQRVTLRCSPRSGDLSVYWYQQSLDQGLQFLIQYYNGEERAKGNILERFSAQQFPDLHSELNLSSLELGDSALYFCASSPGGRPYEQYFGPGTRLTVT.

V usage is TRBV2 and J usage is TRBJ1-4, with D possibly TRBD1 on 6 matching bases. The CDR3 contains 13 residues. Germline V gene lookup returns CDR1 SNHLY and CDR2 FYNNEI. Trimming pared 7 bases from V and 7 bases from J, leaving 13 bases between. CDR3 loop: CASIEVRGEKLFF. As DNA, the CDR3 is TGTGCCAGCATAGAGGTCAGGGGTGAAAAACTGTTTTTT.

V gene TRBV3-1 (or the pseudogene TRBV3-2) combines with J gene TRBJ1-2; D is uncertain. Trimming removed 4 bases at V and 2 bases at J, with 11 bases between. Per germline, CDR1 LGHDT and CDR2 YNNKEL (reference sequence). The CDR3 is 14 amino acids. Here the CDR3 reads CASSLPGGNYGYTF. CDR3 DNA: TGTGCCAGCAGCCTCCCCGGTGGAAACTATGGCTACACCTTC.